The present T cell receptor beta chain was sequenced within a study of T-cell reconstitution after alpha-beta-depleted transplantation in children. The sample holds many counts of this clonotype. It was with unique molecular identifiers that the TCRbeta library was prepared. Each CDR3 protein is one row after TCRdb ran MiXCR on the PCR reads. The table records 300,000 to 400,000 distinct CDR3 sequences, roughly 15% of them present only once. This clonotype originated in a human donor who donated a stem cell graft to a child with Fanconi anemia. Sequencing was performed on PBMCs, taken from the stem cell graft.

CDR3 loop: CATSRDLVSSYNEQFF. CDR3 coding DNA: TGTGCCACCAGCAGAGATCTGGTGAGCTCCTACAATGAGCAGTTCTTC. The chain is built from TRBV15 and TRBJ2-1; D is ambiguous. The CDR3 has 16 residues. V lost 0 bases and J lost 0, with 9 bases in between. CDR1 and CDR2 (germline): LNHNV, YYDKDF (reference sequence).